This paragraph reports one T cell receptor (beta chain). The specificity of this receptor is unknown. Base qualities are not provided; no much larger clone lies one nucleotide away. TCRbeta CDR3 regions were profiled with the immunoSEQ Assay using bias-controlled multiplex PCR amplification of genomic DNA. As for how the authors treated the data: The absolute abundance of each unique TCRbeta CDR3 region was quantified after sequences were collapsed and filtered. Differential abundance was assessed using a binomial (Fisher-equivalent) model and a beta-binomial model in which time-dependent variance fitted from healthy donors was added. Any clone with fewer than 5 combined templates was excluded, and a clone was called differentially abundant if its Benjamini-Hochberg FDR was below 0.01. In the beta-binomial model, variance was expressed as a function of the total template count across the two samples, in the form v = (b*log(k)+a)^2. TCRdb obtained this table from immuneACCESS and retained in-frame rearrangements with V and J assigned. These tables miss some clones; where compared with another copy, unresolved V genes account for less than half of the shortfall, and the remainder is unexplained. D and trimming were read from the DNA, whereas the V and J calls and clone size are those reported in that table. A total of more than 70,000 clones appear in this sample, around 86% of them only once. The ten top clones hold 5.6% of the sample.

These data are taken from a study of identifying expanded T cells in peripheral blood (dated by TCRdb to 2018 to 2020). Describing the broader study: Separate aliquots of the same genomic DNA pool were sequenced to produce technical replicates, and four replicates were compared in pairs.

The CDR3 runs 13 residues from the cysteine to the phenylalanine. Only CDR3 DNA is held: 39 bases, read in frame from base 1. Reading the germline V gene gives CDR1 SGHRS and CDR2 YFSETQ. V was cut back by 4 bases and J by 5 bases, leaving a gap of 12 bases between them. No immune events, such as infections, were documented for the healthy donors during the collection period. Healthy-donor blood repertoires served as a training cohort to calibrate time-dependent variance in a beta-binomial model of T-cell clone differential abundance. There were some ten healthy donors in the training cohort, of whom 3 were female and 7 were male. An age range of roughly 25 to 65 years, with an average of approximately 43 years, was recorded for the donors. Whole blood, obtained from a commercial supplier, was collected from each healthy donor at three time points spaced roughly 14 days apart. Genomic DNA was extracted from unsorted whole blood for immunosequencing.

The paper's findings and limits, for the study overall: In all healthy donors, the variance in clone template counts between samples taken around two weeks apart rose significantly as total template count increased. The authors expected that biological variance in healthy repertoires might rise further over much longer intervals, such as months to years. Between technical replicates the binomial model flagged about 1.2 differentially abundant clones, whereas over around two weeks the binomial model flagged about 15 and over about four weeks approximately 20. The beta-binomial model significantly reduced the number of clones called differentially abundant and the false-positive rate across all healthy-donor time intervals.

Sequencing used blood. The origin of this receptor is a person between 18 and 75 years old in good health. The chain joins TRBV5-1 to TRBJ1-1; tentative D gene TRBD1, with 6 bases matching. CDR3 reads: CASSPQGSTEAFF. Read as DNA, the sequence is TGCGCCAGCAGCCCTCAGGGGAGTACTGAAGCTTTCTTT.